The clone carrying this T cell receptor (beta chain) was detected only once. The data were obtained in a study of blood T cell repertoires in COVID-19. This CDR3 has 15 residues. Germline CDR1 and CDR2: SNHLY and FYNNEI. The ends lost 8 bases at V and 0 bases at J; junction bases unmatched: 7. TCRdb's table, derived via immunoSEQ multiplex PCR, lists solely in-frame clones and lacks some. The data show around 280,000 clones, approximately 86% seen once. This chain connects TRBV2 to TRBJ1-3, with TRBD1 matching 7 bases. The origin of this receptor is a woman in her 30s who had recovered from COVID-19. The sequenced sample was peripheral blood. CDR3 bases: TGTGCCAGCTATCGACAGGGTATCTCTGGAAACACCATATATTTT. Translating it yields CASYRQGISGNTIYF.